This TCR beta chain was obtained from a study of blood T cell repertoires in COVID-19. This table comes from immunoSEQ multiplex PCR, and its TCRdb copy is limited to in-frame clones, with some not included. The sample yields 80,000 to 95,000 clones, roughly 87% seen once. In germline, CDR1 is SGHRS, CDR2 YFSETQ. Trimming took 3 bases from V and 5 from J, leaving 14 bases between them. The CDR3 runs 14 residues. This clonotype was obtained from a woman in her 50s with active or convalescent COVID-19. The V gene is TRBV5-1, the J gene TRBJ1-1; D not resolved. The specimen sequenced was peripheral blood. Here the CDR3 reads CASSSSTGSTEAFF. The CDR3, as DNA: TGCGCCAGCAGCTCATCCACCGGTAGTACTGAAGCTTTCTTT. The entire variable domain, with the rest obtained from reference TRBV5-1 and TRBJ1-1, is as follows: KAGVTQTPRYLIKTRGQQVTLSCSPISGHRSVSWYQQTPGQGLQFLFEYFSETQRNKGNFPGRFSGRQFSNSRSEMNVSTLELGDSALYLCASSSSTGSTEAFFGQGTRLTVV.